This T cell receptor (beta chain) originates from a study of blood T cell repertoires in COVID-19. The authors' processing: Cell counts per sample came from amplifying reference gene primers. Data came from immunoSEQ multiplex PCR; TCRdb stores just in-frame clones and leaves some out. V and J calls and clone size come straight from that table; D and trimming were deduced from the DNA. The data show hundreds of thousands of clones, with under 90% seen just once and 5.5% to 7% held by the top ten. This CDR3 has 15 amino acids. Trimming cost V 7 bases and J 4 bases; bases outside gene matches: 11. The germline V gene has CDR1 SNHLY and CDR2 FYNNEI.

The sequenced material came from peripheral blood. The receptor comes from a man older than 75 with acute or convalescent COVID-19. V usage is TRBV2 and J usage is TRBJ1-2; 8 bases map to TRBD1. CDR3 nucleotide sequence: TGTGCCAGCACTATTCAGGGACAGGTAACCTATGGCTACACCTTC. Its translation is CASTIQGQVTYGYTF. The variable domain in full, completed from reference TRBV2 and TRBJ1-2, reads EPEVTQTPSHQVTQMGQEVILRCVPISNHLYFYWYRQILGQKVEFLVSFYNNEISEKSEIFDDQFSVERPDGSNFTLKIRSTKLEDSAMYFCASTIQGQVTYGYTFGSGTRLTVV.